Following are 5 T cell receptor beta chains from one sample sequenced in a study of T cell responses to AZD1222 COVID-19 vaccine. Generated by immunoSEQ multiplex PCR, the TCRdb table keeps only in-frame clones and is missing some. The sample consists of more than 140,000 clones, more than 70% of them appearing once. Specimen: peripheral blood, collected on day 0 of AZD1222 vaccination. The origin of the receptors is an adult in good health.

The rearrangement joins TRBV9 to TRBJ2-5; D remains unclear. V dropped 0 bases and J dropped 3 bases, with 12 bases sitting between them. This CDR3 contains 15 residues. Germline CDR1 and CDR2: SGDLS and YYNGEE. The CDR3 loop reads CASSVGPTTEETQYF. The DNA of the CDR3 is TGTGCCAGCAGCGTAGGGCCCACAACCGAAGAGACCCAGTACTTC.

V and J are TRBV11-2 and TRBJ2-3, with D perhaps assigned TRBD1 or TRBD2 (6 bases each). The CDR3 sequence is 14 residues long. The germline V gene has CDR1 SGHAT and CDR2 FQNNGV. V was pared by 3 bases and J by 1 base, with 8 bases between. The CDR3 sequence: CASSLRGGTDTQYF. The CDR3 nucleotides are TGTGCCAGCAGCTTGAGGGGGGGCACAGATACGCAGTATTTT.

The chain uses TRBV9 and TRBJ1-1, with 8 bases that match TRBD1. This CDR3 is built from 16 residues. CDR1 and CDR2 from the germline V gene are SGDLS and YYNGEE. With V trimmed by 4 bases and J by 4 bases, 12 bases remained unmatched. DNA for the CDR3: TGTGCCAGCAGCCCCAGACAGGGGTGGATGGGCACTGAAGCTTTCTTT. Its protein product is CASSPRQGWMGTEAFF. Full variable domain (outside the CDR3, taken from reference TRBV9 and TRBJ1-1): DSGVTQTPKHLITATGQRVTLRCSPRSGDLSVYWYQQSLDQGLQFLIQYYNGEERAKGNILERFSAQQFPDLHSELNLSSLELGDSALYFCASSPRQGWMGTEAFFGQGTRLTVV.

V is TRBV27 and J is TRBJ1-6; D unclear. This CDR3 comprises 13 residues. Germline V gives CDR1 MNHEY, CDR2 SMNVEV (reference sequence). V lost 7 bases to trimming and J lost 6 bases, with 10 bases between them. Here the CDR3 DNA reads TGTGCCAGCAAGATTGGAGGTAATTCACCCCTCCACTTT. Amino acids: CASKIGGNSPLHF.

The chain joins TRBV24-1 to TRBJ1-2; D gene unclear. V dropped 4 bases and J dropped 6 bases, with 11 bases sitting between them. CDR1 is KGHDR, CDR2 SFDVKD, per germline. CDR3 length: 13 amino acids. The CDR3 region has the DNA TGTGCCACCAGTGACGACCGTTGGAATGGCTACACCTTC. Amino acid sequence: CATSDDRWNGYTF.